Following are 19 T cell receptor beta chains from one sample sequenced in a study of control samples from healthy donors and cancer patients. The repertoire was sequenced with immunoSEQ multiplex PCR; TCRdb's copy has only in-frame clones and lacks some. The sample lists over 75,000 clones, approximately 86% occurring once. Sample: blood. The receptors shown here come from a man aged 25 to 40 in good health.

For this clone: With a much larger clone just one base away, this may be a read error. The same CDR3 also results from other DNA sequences found in this sample. V is TRBV5-4 and J is TRBJ2-6; 8 bases are a match to TRBD1. The J segment lost 4 bases and the V segment lost 0 bases, leaving 6 bases of the junction unmatched. CDR3 size: 17 residues. Germline CDR1 reads SGHNT; CDR2 reads YYREEE (reference sequence). The CDR3 region has the DNA TGTGCCAGCAGCTTGGACAGGGGGTGGGTGGGGGCCAACGTCCTGACTTTC. It yields the protein CASSLDRGWVGANVLTF.

The gene calls are TRBV5-1 and TRBJ1-1; weak D call: TRBD1 (6 bases). The CDR3 consists of 15 residues. CDR1 is SGHRS and CDR2 is YFSETQ in the germline V gene. V dropped 1 base and J dropped 0 bases, with 10 bases sitting between them. CDR3 DNA sequence: TGCGCCAGCAGCTTGAGGGCAGGGGTGAACACTGAAGCTTTCTTT. Translation gives CASSLRAGVNTEAFF.

The chain recombines TRBV10-3 with TRBJ1-5; TRBD1 agrees at 8 bases. J was trimmed by 7 bases and V by 5 bases; bases with no gene match: 10. The CDR3 sequence is 15 residues long. Looked up from germline, CDR1 is ENHRY and CDR2 is SYGVKD. The CDR3 here is CAISPTRGRDQPQHF. For the CDR3, the DNA is TGTGCCATCAGTCCGACCAGGGGGCGCGACCAGCCCCAGCATTTT.

J is TRBJ2-7 and V is TRBV6-5; no firm D call. Germline assignment: CDR1 MNHEY and CDR2 SVGAGI. The CDR3 is 14 amino acids. V lost 5 bases to trimming and J lost 5 bases, with 16 bases between them. The CDR3: CASSPGWEGHEQYF. The CDR3 nucleotides read TGTGCCAGCAGTCCGGGCTGGGAAGGGCACGAGCAGTACTTC.

V gene TRBV6-1 combines with J gene TRBJ2-7, with unresolved D. The V gene lost 2 bases and the J gene lost 3 bases, with 5 bases spanning the gap. The V gene's germline CDR1 is MNHNS and CDR2 SASEGT. The CDR3 totals 12 residues. CDR3 sequence: CASSEWGYEQYF. Here the CDR3 DNA reads TGTGCCAGCAGTGAATGGGGCTACGAGCAGTACTTC.

The rearrangement joins TRBV5-5 to TRBJ2-7, with TRBD1 matching over 7 bases. Germline V CDR1 and CDR2: SGHKS, YYEKEE (reference sequence). The CDR3 loop spans 16 amino acids. Trimming took 2 bases from V and 2 from J; bases not matched to a gene: 10. CDR3 bases: TGTGCCAGCAGCTTAGCCGGACAGGTAATCCCCTACGAGCAGTACTTC. Residues: CASSLAGQVIPYEQYF.

This chain uses TRBV15 with TRBJ2-7, with 10 bases that match TRBD1. Germline loops: CDR1 LNHNV, CDR2 YYDKDF (reference sequence). Trimming at V came to 4 bases and at J to 3 bases, leaving 9 bases not matched to a gene. The CDR3 spans 16 residues. The CDR3 reads CATSTRTGGAHYEQYF. The CDR3 DNA reads as TGTGCCACCAGCACCAGGACAGGGGGAGCCCACTACGAGCAGTACTTC.

The V call is TRBV30, the J call TRBJ1-6; possibly TRBD1 for D (5 bases). Germline-derived CDR1 and CDR2 are GTSNPN and SVGIG (reference sequence). This CDR3 contains 13 residues. V lost 3 bases and J 5 bases, leaving 8 bases between the germline ends. CDR3 region: CAWRGGNNSPLHF. CDR3 sequence (DNA): TGTGCCTGGAGGGGGGGTAATAATTCACCCCTCCACTTT.

This clone has only one observation. The V call is TRBV25-1, the J call TRBJ2-1, with TRBD2 matching over 7 bases. CDR3 length equals 16 residues. V gave up 2 bases and J gave up 8 bases; unmatched junction bases: 12. Germline CDR1 and CDR2: MGHDK and SYGVNS. The CDR3 here is CASSETPPAGRDEQFF. The CDR3, as DNA: TGTGCCAGCAGTGAAACCCCTCCCGCGGGGAGGGATGAGCAGTTCTTC.

The rearrangement uses TRBV2 and TRBJ1-6, with D unclear. Germline-derived CDR1 and CDR2 are SNHLY and FYNNEI. The CDR3 contains 16 residues. Deletions cut 6 bases from V and 4 bases from J, with 16 bases between. The CDR3 region has the DNA TGTGCCAGCAGGAGGAATGGCAGAACGTATAATTCACCCCTCCACTTT. Encoded protein: CASRRNGRTYNSPLHF.

V and J are TRBV3-1 (or the pseudogene TRBV3-2) and TRBJ1-5; perhaps TRBD1 as D (5 bases). Germline CDR1 reads LGHDT; CDR2 reads YNNKEL (reference sequence). CDR3 length: 15 amino acids. V was trimmed by 1 base and J by 5 bases, leaving 12 bases between them. Written as DNA, the CDR3 is TGTGCCAGCAGCCAAGGGCGGAAGGGGCATCAGCCCCAGCATTTT. Translating it yields CASSQGRKGHQPQHF.

The chain is built from TRBV7-2 and TRBJ1-6; D is ambiguous. This CDR3 comprises 13 residues. Looked up from germline, CDR1 is SGHTA and CDR2 is FQGNSA. V lost 2 bases and J 8 bases, leaving 7 bases between the germline ends. The CDR3 spells CASSLSVDSPLHF. The CDR3 DNA is TGTGCCAGCAGCTTATCGGTAGATTCACCCCTCCACTTT.

V usage is TRBV5-1 and J usage is TRBJ1-2, with unresolved D. Germline V gene data show CDR1 as SGHRS and CDR2 as YFSETQ. The length of the CDR3 is 12 residues. The V end was cut by 5 bases, the J end by 8 bases, with 13 bases between. The CDR3 sequence: CASSITGDGYTF. DNA for the CDR3: TGCGCCAGCAGTATCACGGGAGACGGCTACACCTTC.

This clone was seen only a few times. The chain carries TRBV25-1 and TRBJ2-7, with 7 bases fitting TRBD1. Losses at the gene ends were 6 bases for V and 3 bases for J; bases not matched to a gene: 2. The CDR3 sequence is 12 residues long. Per germline, CDR1 MGHDK and CDR2 SYGVNS. The CDR3 DNA reads as TGTGCCAGCAGAGGGACAGTCTACGAGCAGTACTTC. Its translation is CASRGTVYEQYF.

The rearrangement uses TRBV2 and TRBJ1-4; D is unresolved. Germline CDR1 is SNHLY and CDR2 is FYNNEI. Trimming left V 3 bases short and J 11 bases short, with 19 bases between. This CDR3 is 15 amino acids long. The CDR3 sequence is CASSDTQRMGGKLFF. The CDR3 bases are TGTGCCAGCAGTGACACCCAGCGTATGGGTGGGAAACTGTTTTTT.

The chain links TRBV3-1 (or the pseudogene TRBV3-2) to TRBJ2-6, with unresolved D. Trimming stripped 4 bases from V and 3 bases from J, with 7 bases between. The CDR3 contains 14 residues. Per the germline V gene, CDR1 is LGHDT and CDR2 is YNNKEL (reference sequence). The CDR3 DNA sequence: TGTGCCAGCAGCCTTATTAGTGGGGCCAACGTCCTGACTTTC. It yields the protein CASSLISGANVLTF.

This clone has only one observation. The chain links TRBV6-5 to TRBJ1-2; 8 nucleotides align to TRBD1. V lost 6 bases to trimming and J lost 4 bases; unmatched junction nucleotides: 7. Germline V CDR1 and CDR2: MNHEY, SVGAGI. The length of the CDR3 is 14 residues. The CDR3 bases are TGTGCCAGCAGACGGGGACAGGTCAGCTATGGCTACACCTTC. Translated: CASRRGQVSYGYTF.

The chain carries TRBV5-6 and TRBJ1-2, with 7 positions matching TRBD1. CDR1 SGHDT and CDR2 YYEEEE come from the germline V gene. The ends lost 5 bases at V and 4 bases at J; junction bases unmatched: 14. CDR3 length: 16 residues. CDR3 sequence: CASSLFTGANFYGYTF. As DNA, the CDR3 is TGTGCCAGCAGTCTTTTCACAGGGGCGAACTTCTATGGCTACACCTTC.

This clone appeared a single time. The rearrangement uses TRBV6-1 and TRBJ1-2, with D perhaps TRBD1 (5 bases). There are 14 residues in the CDR3. CDR1 is MNHNS and CDR2 is SASEGT in the germline V gene. V lost 2 bases and J lost 3, with 10 bases in between. CDR3 amino acids: CASSERETDYGYTF. The CDR3 coding sequence is TGTGCCAGCAGTGAACGCGAGACAGACTATGGCTACACCTTC.